The 6 T cell receptor beta chains below were found in one sample sequenced in a study of chemoradiotherapy in HPV16-positive cancers. Sequenced by immunoSEQ multiplex PCR; TCRdb stores in-frame clones only, minus some. The profile covers around 30,000 clones, with approximately 90% appearing a single time and about 20% taken by the ten largest. This specimen consisted of blood, obtained from a patient who underwent chemoradiotherapy. These receptor sequences come from a human donor with HPV-associated anogenital cancer.

V usage is TRBV18 and J usage is TRBJ2-7; TRBD1 aligns across 7 bases. The CDR3 runs 15 residues. With V trimmed by 4 bases and J by 0 bases, 6 bases remained unmatched. Germline CDR1 reads KGHSH; CDR2 reads LQKENI. CDR3 coding DNA: TGTGCCAGCTCACAGGACAGGAACCCCTCCTACGAGCAGTACTTC. This codes for CASSQDRNPSYEQYF.

The J gene is TRBJ2-1, the V gene TRBV6-5, with 7 bases matching TRBD2. The CDR3 is made up of 15 amino acids. J gave up 8 bases and V 6 bases, and 13 bases lay outside the gene matches. Germline V gives CDR1 MNHEY, CDR2 SVGAGI. CDR3 nucleotide sequence: TGTGCCAGCAGCCCCGGGACTACCTTTAGGGATGAGCAGTTCTTC. It encodes CASSPGTTFRDEQFF.

V is TRBV29-1 and J is TRBJ2-3, with 7 bases identical to TRBD1. Trimming cost V 0 bases and J 4 bases; bases outside gene matches: 10. The germline V gene has CDR1 SQVTM and CDR2 ANQGSEA. This CDR3 region has 16 residues. In nucleotides, the CDR3 is TGCAGCGTTGAAGAGAGGGACAGCGCAACCCCAGATACGCAGTATTTT. It encodes CSVEERDSATPDTQYF.

The table lists this clone with a few counts. This chain joins TRBV27 and TRBJ2-2; the D gene could be TRBD1 or TRBD2 (6 bases each). The CDR3 runs to 15 residues. V gave up 7 bases and J gave up 0 bases, with 12 bases separating them. Per germline, CDR1 MNHEY and CDR2 SMNVEV (reference sequence). In nucleotides, the CDR3 is TGTGCCAGCACAAGTGGGGGGCCGAACACCGGGGAGCTGTTTTTT. This encodes CASTSGGPNTGELFF.

V is TRBV6-4 and J is TRBJ1-1, with D possibly matching TRBD1 (5 bases). Trimming took 6 bases from V and 6 from J, leaving 11 bases between them. CDR1 and CDR2 (germline): MRHNA, SNTAGT. The CDR3 has 12 amino acids. Here the CDR3 DNA reads TGTGCCAGCAGGGGGGGGGACGCTGAAGCTTTCTTT. This encodes CASRGGDAEAFF.

The rearrangement uses TRBV4-3 and TRBJ2-7, with D maybe TRBD1 (5 bases). The CDR3 length is 18 residues. CDR1 and CDR2 from the germline V gene are LGHNA and YSLEER. Trimming shortened V by 1 base and J by 3 bases, and 22 bases separated the two germline ends. The CDR3 nucleotides are TGCGCCAGCAGCCAAGCATGGGCAGGGAAAGAGGTGGGCTACGAGCAGTACTTC. Its protein is CASSQAWAGKEVGYEQYF.